The 7 T cell receptor beta chains below come from one sample, sequenced in a study of blood T cells in healthy people across ages. For the second PCR, which ran for 7 to 11 cycles, a sample-barcoded 5' primer and a J-beta primer mix were used. Using its own MiXCR run on the 5' RACE reads, TCRdb lists one record per CDR3 protein. The profile shows 650,000 to 800,000 distinct CDR3 sequences, approximately 52% of them singletons. What was sequenced was blood. The receptors were sampled from a woman older than 75 in good health.

The chain has TRBV20-1 and TRBJ2-1; the match to TRBD2 covers 11 bases. This CDR3 region has 16 residues. Germline V gene sequence: CDR1 DFQATT, CDR2 SNEGSKA (reference sequence). V was pared by 5 bases and J by 7 bases, with 13 bases of the junction left unmatched. The CDR3 sequence: CSAPNRLAGLRNEQFF. CDR3 DNA sequence: TGCAGTGCTCCTAACCGACTAGCGGGGTTAAGAAATGAGCAGTTCTTC.

The chain combines TRBV4-2 with TRBJ2-7; no definite D call. In germline, CDR1 is LGHNA, CDR2 YNFKEQ. With 4 bases removed from V and 2 bases from J, the gap between germline ends came to 15 bases. This CDR3 has 15 residues. For the CDR3, the DNA is TGTGCCAGCAGCCTCGGCGAGGCTAGAGCCTACGAGCAGTACTTC. As protein: CASSLGEARAYEQYF.

This clonotype was found many times. The gene calls are TRBV10-3 and TRBJ1-5; the D gene is possibly TRBD1 (6 bases). The CDR3 runs to 15 residues. Between the trimmed V and J ends, which lost 10 bases and 4 bases, there was a span of 20 bases. Germline assignment: CDR1 ENHRY and CDR2 SYGVKD. In nucleotides, the CDR3 is TGTGCCACCTCAGGGGAGGCGGATCGGAATCAGCCCCAGCATTTT. It yields the protein CATSGEADRNQPQHF.

This clonotype has a handful of counts. The DNA for the CDR3 is TGCAGTGCTAGAGCCGCTAGCGGGAGTGGGAATGAGCAGTTCTTC. This encodes CSARAASGSGNEQFF. The chain carries TRBV20-1 and TRBJ2-1, with 10 bases aligning to TRBD2. Unmatched junction bases numbered 7, after V lost 1 base and J lost 7 bases. CDR1 is DFQATT and CDR2 is SNEGSKA in the germline V gene (reference sequence). The CDR3 sequence is 15 residues long.

To note about this clonotype: A read error is possible here, since a much larger clone lies one base away. The chain couples TRBV20-1 to TRBJ2-1; the D is unclear. The CDR3 runs to 14 residues. Germline V gives CDR1 DFQATT, CDR2 SNEGSKA (reference sequence). CDR3 coding DNA: TGCAGTGCTAGTTTGGGTTACTCCTACAATGAGCAGTCCTTC. Translated: CSASLGYSYNEQSF.

The rearrangement joins TRBV29-1 to TRBJ2-3, with TRBD2 identical over 9 bases. Germline CDR1 SQVTM, CDR2 ANQGSEA. V was clipped by 4 bases and J by 6 bases; unmatched bases: 8. The CDR3 consists of 14 residues. The CDR3 spells CSVGPSGNTDTQYF. In DNA form, the CDR3 reads TGCAGCGTTGGGCCTAGCGGGAATACCGATACGCAGTATTTT.

The genes are TRBV12-3 or TRBV12-4 and TRBJ2-2; no definite D call. The CDR3 consists of 12 residues. Trimming left V 5 bases short and J 5 bases short, with 6 bases between. The CDR3 here is CASSPLTGELFF. CDR3 in DNA: TGTGCCAGCAGTCCCCTGACCGGGGAGCTGTTTTTT.